Below are 18 T cell receptor beta chains sequenced from a single sample in a study. Cells sorted as Tregs were CD4+, CD25+ and CD127-/low. TCRdb ran MiXCR on the 5' RACE reads and lists one entry per CDR3 protein. Altogether roughly 45,000 distinct CDR3 sequences are present, 22% being singletons, with the ten largest covering around 4%. The sequenced sample consisted of Tregs sorted from a lymph node. The receptors derive from a female donor with breast cancer.

About this clonotype itself: A junction end diverges from the germline sequence, so it may reflect a read error. The genes are TRBV15 and TRBJ2-7; 8 nucleotides match TRBD2. There are 13 residues in the CDR3. Germline V gene data show CDR1 as LNHNV and CDR2 as YYDKDF (reference sequence). The DNA for the CDR3 is TGTGCCACCCGCAGAGTCGGGGGGGTCGAGCAGTACTTC. Translating it yields CATRRVGGVEQYF. The complete variable domain, with remaining parts taken from reference TRBV15 and TRBJ2-7, reads DAMVIQNPRYQVTQFGKPVTLSCSQTLNHNVMYWYQQKSSQAPKLLFHYYDKDFNNEADTPDNFQSRRPNTSFCFLDIRSPGLGDTAMYLCATRRVGGVEQYFGPGTRLTVT.

This chain joins TRBV20-1 and TRBJ1-6; a possible D gene is TRBD1 (5 bases). Per germline, CDR1 DFQATT and CDR2 SNEGSKA (reference sequence). The CDR3 is made up of 17 amino acids. V was clipped by 3 bases and J by 0 bases, with 15 bases between them. As DNA, the CDR3 is TGCAGTGCTAGGAGGGACCGGCACTTCTCCTATAATTCACCCCTCCACTTT. Amino acids: CSARRDRHFSYNSPLHF.

V usage is TRBV27 and J usage is TRBJ2-5; D is unresolved. Deletions cut 4 bases from V and 0 bases from J, with 6 bases between. From germline, CDR1 is MNHEY and CDR2 SMNVEV (reference sequence). This CDR3 comprises 13 residues. The CDR3 here is CASSSGNQETQYF. CDR3 in DNA: TGTGCCAGCAGTTCCGGCAACCAAGAGACCCAGTACTTC.

This chain joins TRBV2 and TRBJ2-5; D remains ambiguous. Germline V lookup: CDR1 SNHLY, CDR2 FYNNEI. The CDR3 has 15 amino acids. V was trimmed by 1 base and J by 2 bases, leaving 11 bases between them. The CDR3 DNA sequence: TGTGCCAGCAGTGAAGGGCGTAGCAATCAAGAGACCCAGTACTTC. Translated: CASSEGRSNQETQYF.

This clonotype has at least ten counts. This chain connects TRBV7-3 to TRBJ1-1; D gene unclear. The CDR3 is 13 residues long. The germline V and J ends were trimmed by 0 bases and 3 bases, with 5 bases remaining between them. Germline values: CDR1 SGHTA, CDR2 FQGTGA. CDR3 sequence (DNA): TGTGCCAGCAGCTTAACGAGTTACACTGAAGCTTTCTTT. Translation: CASSLTSYTEAFF.

J is TRBJ1-5 and V is TRBV12-2; the table assigns TRBD1, which was not confirmed against the DNA. TRBV12-2 is described as a pseudogene. The CDR3 spans 15 residues. CDR3 DNA: TGTGCAAGTCGCCCGGACAGGGTTGGCAATCAGCCCCAGCATTTT. Translated, it gives CASRPDRVGNQPQHF.

A few counts support this clonotype. The chain joins TRBV20-1 to TRBJ2-3; weak D call: TRBD2 (6 bases). With 3 bases removed from V and 5 bases from J, the gap between germline ends came to 18 bases. Germline CDR1 reads DFQATT; CDR2 reads SNEGSKA (reference sequence). The CDR3 spans 15 residues. CDR3 DNA: TGCAGTGCTAGTCGAGCGGCTAGCGTTAAAGATACGCAGTATTTT. Its protein is CSASRAASVKDTQYF.

As concerns this clonotype: This may come from a read error, since a much larger clone is one base off. This CDR3 is missing its conserved last phenylalanine or tryptophan, likely due to a read error. Here the CDR3 reads CSARGTATYNEQFL. For the CDR3, the DNA is TGCAGTGCTAGAGGGACAGCCACCTACAATGAGCAGTTCCTC. The chain carries TRBV20-1 and TRBJ2-1; weak D call: TRBD1 (6 bases). The CDR3 runs to 14 residues. The V and J ends lost 1 base and 2 bases respectively, with 9 bases between them. Germline V gene data show CDR1 as DFQATT and CDR2 as SNEGSKA (reference sequence).

This clonotype has at least ten counts. V usage is TRBV5-1 and J usage is TRBJ2-1; 10 bases match TRBD1. Germline values: CDR1 SGHRS, CDR2 YFSETQ. The CDR3 length is 14 residues. The junction had 2 bases not matched to a gene; V was cut back by 0 bases and J by 8 bases. The CDR3 here is CASSLGTGGYEQFF. As DNA, the CDR3 is TGCGCCAGCAGCTTGGGGACAGGGGGATATGAGCAGTTCTTC.

This clonotype appeared once. DNA of the CDR3: TGTGCCAGCAGCTTATTTGGCGGGAGCCCTAACTCCGGGGAGCTGTTTTTT. This sequence encodes CASSLFGGSPNSGELFF. The V call is TRBV7-9, the J call TRBJ2-2; 7 nucleotides agree with TRBD2. V was clipped by 2 bases and J by 6 bases; unmatched bases: 12. Germline lookup yields CDR1 SEHNR and CDR2 FQNEAQ (reference sequence). The CDR3 runs to 17 residues.

The sample holds one count of this clonotype. The J gene is TRBJ1-1, the V gene TRBV29-1; 7 nucleotides align to TRBD1. This CDR3 comprises 15 residues. The V gene end was trimmed by 1 base and the J gene end by 6 bases; junction bases not matched to a gene: 11. Germline V CDR1 and CDR2: SQVTM, ANQGSEA. CDR3 loop: CSVEGKLGGYAEAFF. CDR3 nucleotide sequence: TGCAGCGTTGAAGGCAAACTAGGGGGCTACGCTGAAGCTTTCTTT. The variable domain in full, completed from reference TRBV29-1 and TRBJ1-1, reads SAVISQKPSRDICQRGTSLTIQCQVDSQVTMMFWYRQQPGQSLTLIATANQGSEATYESGFVIDKFPISRPNLTFSTLTVSNMSPEDSSIYLCSVEGKLGGYAEAFFGQGTRLTVV.

This clonotype turned up a few times. The chain recombines TRBV2 with TRBJ2-2, with unresolved D. V lost 5 bases and J lost 4, with 5 bases in between. The germline CDR1 and CDR2 sequences are SNHLY and FYNNEI. This CDR3 comprises 12 residues. CDR3 sequence (DNA): TGTGCCAGCAGTAAATCCACCGGGGAGCTGTTTTTT. It encodes CASSKSTGELFF.

V and J are TRBV5-4 and TRBJ2-3; D is unresolved. Per germline, CDR1 SGHNT and CDR2 YYREEE (reference sequence). The CDR3 is 13 amino acids. V was cut by 4 bases and J by 4 bases, with 10 bases left in between. The CDR3 nucleotides read TGTGCCAGCAGCCTGTGGCTAGCAGATACGCAGTATTTT. Translated, it gives CASSLWLADTQYF.

This clonotype was seen only once. This rearrangement joins TRBV7-2 to TRBJ2-1, with unresolved D. This CDR3 has 14 amino acids. V lost 1 base and J lost 9, with 13 bases in between. Per the germline V gene, CDR1 is SGHTA and CDR2 is FQGNSA. This chain's CDR3 is CASSLGGEWGEQFF. CDR3 DNA: TGTGCCAGCAGCTTAGGAGGAGAGTGGGGTGAGCAGTTCTTC.

This clonotype was observed once. Since a much larger clone is just one base distant, this may be a read error. V gene TRBV7-2 combines with J gene TRBJ2-3; weak D call: TRBD2 (6 bases). The ends were cut back, 1 base at V and 0 bases at J, with 8 bases in the middle. Germline V lookup: CDR1 SGHTA, CDR2 FQGNSA. This CDR3 has 15 residues. This chain's CDR3 is CASSLVAASTDTQYF. The CDR3 region has the DNA TGTGCCAGCAGCTTAGTAGCGGCAAGCACAGATACGCAGTATTTT.

This clonotype was picked up a small number of times. This may stem from a read error, because a much larger clone lies one nucleotide away. This chain joins TRBV10-3 and TRBJ1-2, with D hard to call. This CDR3 comprises 13 residues. Per germline, CDR1 ENHRY and CDR2 SYGVKD. The CDR3 protein is CTISESGNYGYTF. The CDR3 DNA is TGTACCATCAGTGAGTCCGGAAACTATGGCTACACCTTC.

This clonotype was picked up many times. The CDR3 is CSATSGRTYEQYF. CDR3 coding DNA: TGCAGTGCAACTAGCGGGAGAACCTACGAGCAGTACTTC. V gene TRBV20-1 combines with J gene TRBJ2-7; 11 bases fit TRBD2. CDR1 and CDR2 from the germline V gene are DFQATT and SNEGSKA (reference sequence). V lost 6 bases and J lost 2; bases outside the gene matches: 3. CDR3 size: 13 residues.

This clonotype was detected ten times or more. The rearrangement links TRBV5-1 to TRBJ1-1; weak D call: TRBD1 (6 bases). The CDR3 spans 16 residues. V was pared by 0 bases and J by 4 bases, with 16 bases between. The V gene's germline CDR1 is SGHRS and CDR2 YFSETQ. CDR3 bases: TGCGCCAGCAGCTTGGCTCGGGGGCCGGTTCCCACTGAAGCTTTCTTT. Amino acids: CASSLARGPVPTEAFF.